Reported below is one T cell receptor beta chain. Specified time point: healthy volunteer bleed at 2 weeks. Total RNA was isolated from whole blood that had not been fractionated. CDR1 MNHEY and CDR2 SMNVEV come from the germline V gene (reference sequence). The CDR3 runs to 14 residues. V was shortened by 3 bases and J by 2 bases, with 8 bases between the two germline ends. The library gave individual cDNA molecules unique molecular identifiers. TCRdb re-called the RACE reads through MiXCR, storing one row per CDR3 protein. The sample holds roughly 100,000 distinct CDR3 sequences, about 10% seen once. The record originates from a study of human T cells and chemical hapten exposure.

The J gene is TRBJ1-5, the V gene TRBV27; unclear D gene. Material: whole blood. The source of this sequence is a female donor in good health. Some clones in this sample may be carry-over from other donors' samples. CDR3 residues: CASSFVQGNQPQHF. In DNA, the CDR3 is TGTGCCAGCAGTTTTGTCCAGGGCAATCAGCCCCAGCATTTT.